This T cell receptor beta chain emerged from a study of blood T cell repertoires in COVID-19. Study details: T cells, B-cell-depleted T cells, or PBMCs supplied cDNA or gDNA.

V gave up 0 bases and J gave up 4 bases, with 12 bases separating them. Germline values: CDR1 SGHRS, CDR2 YFSETQ. The CDR3 consists of 15 residues. The assay was immunoSEQ multiplex PCR, and TCRdb's table has in-frame clones only and misses some. The sample gives about 57,000 clones, around 90% of which show up once; more than 20% is in the top ten. The receptor's source is a woman aged 80 or over with COVID-19, enrolled during active disease. Sequenced sample: peripheral blood. The chain links TRBV5-1 to TRBJ2-3; tentatively, D is TRBD2 (5 bases). This CDR3 is CASSLGVQEADTQYF. The DNA of the CDR3 is TGCGCCAGCAGCTTGGGAGTCCAGGAGGCAGATACGCAGTATTTT.